These 5 T cell receptor beta chains originate from one sample sequenced in a study of cytomegalovirus exposure and HLA in healthy donors. Both 60 Vbeta primers and 13 Jbeta primers went into the PCR. Generated by immunoSEQ multiplex PCR, the TCRdb table keeps only in-frame clones and is missing some. The data show some 270,000 clones, about 80% seen once. Sequenced material: PBMCs. These receptors were obtained from a girl aged 2 to 9 in good health and CMV-seronegative.

The rearrangement links TRBV6-4 to TRBJ2-3, with a possible D match to TRBD1 (5 bases). The V and J ends lost 6 bases and 0 bases respectively, with 10 bases between them. CDR3 size: 14 residues. The germline CDR1 and CDR2 sequences are MRHNA and SNTAGT. The DNA for the CDR3 is TGTGCCAGCAGGGCGACAGTTAGCACAGATACGCAGTATTTT. Protein product: CASRATVSTDTQYF.

This CDR3 reads CASSIGTGSYEQYF. Here the CDR3 DNA reads TGTGCCAGTAGTATAGGGACAGGGTCCTACGAGCAGTACTTC. The chain has TRBV19 and TRBJ2-7; 8 nucleotides align to TRBD1. Unmatched junction bases numbered 0, after V lost 1 base and J lost 1 base. Germline CDR1 LNHDA, CDR2 SQIVND (reference sequence). The CDR3 covers 14 residues.

The genes are TRBV7-2 and TRBJ2-1; TRBD2 matches 12 bases. Per germline, CDR1 SGHTA and CDR2 FQGNSA. Unmatched junction bases numbered 14, after V lost 5 bases and J lost 3 bases. The CDR3 has 19 amino acids. The CDR3 region is CASSPPSGGALSIYNEQFF. In nucleotides, the CDR3 is TGTGCCAGCAGCCCTCCTAGCGGGGGGGCGTTATCGATCTACAATGAGCAGTTCTTC.

The chain carries TRBV6-5 and TRBJ2-5; TRBD2 might be the D (5 bases). V lost 0 bases to trimming and J lost 2 bases, with 13 bases between them. Germline values: CDR1 MNHEY, CDR2 SVGAGI. The length of the CDR3 is 16 residues. CDR3 sequence (DNA): TGTGCCAGCAGTTACTCGATTTCAGCGGCACAAGAGACCCAGTACTTC. Translation: CASSYSISAAQETQYF.

This clone was observed once. This rearrangement joins TRBV19 to TRBJ2-7; perhaps TRBD1 as D (7 bases). The CDR3 totals 17 residues. The germline V gene has CDR1 LNHDA and CDR2 SQIVND (reference sequence). The V and J ends lost 0 bases and 0 bases respectively, with 15 bases between them. The CDR3 protein is CASSIDRGPGGSYEQYF. In DNA, the CDR3 is TGTGCCAGTAGTATAGATCGGGGGCCAGGGGGCTCCTACGAGCAGTACTTC.